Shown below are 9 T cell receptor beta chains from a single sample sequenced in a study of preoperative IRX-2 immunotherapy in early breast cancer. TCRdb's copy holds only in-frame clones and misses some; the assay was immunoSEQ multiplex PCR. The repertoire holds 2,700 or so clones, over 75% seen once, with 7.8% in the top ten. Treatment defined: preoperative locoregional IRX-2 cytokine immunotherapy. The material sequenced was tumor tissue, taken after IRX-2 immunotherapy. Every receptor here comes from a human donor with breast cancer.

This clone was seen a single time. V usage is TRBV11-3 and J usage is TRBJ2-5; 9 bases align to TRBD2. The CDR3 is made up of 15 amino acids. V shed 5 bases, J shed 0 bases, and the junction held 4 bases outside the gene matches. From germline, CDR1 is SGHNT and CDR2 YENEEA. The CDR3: CASSKTSGYQETQYF. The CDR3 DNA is TGTGCCAGCAGCAAGACTAGCGGATACCAAGAGACCCAGTACTTC.

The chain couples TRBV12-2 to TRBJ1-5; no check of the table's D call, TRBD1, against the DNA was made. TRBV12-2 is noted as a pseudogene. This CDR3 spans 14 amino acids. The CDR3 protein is CASRVQKDNQPQHF. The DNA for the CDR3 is TGTGCAAGTCGCGTACAGAAGGACAATCAGCCCCAGCATTTT.

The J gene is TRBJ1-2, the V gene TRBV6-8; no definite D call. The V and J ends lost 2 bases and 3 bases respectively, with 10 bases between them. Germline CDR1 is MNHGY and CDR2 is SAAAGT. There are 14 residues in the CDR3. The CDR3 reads CASSYNRNDYGYTF. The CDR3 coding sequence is TGTGCCAGCAGTTACAATCGTAACGACTATGGCTACACCTTC.

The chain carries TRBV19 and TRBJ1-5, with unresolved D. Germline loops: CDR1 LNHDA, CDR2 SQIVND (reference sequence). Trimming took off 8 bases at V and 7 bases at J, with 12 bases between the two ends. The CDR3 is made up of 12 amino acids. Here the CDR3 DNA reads TGTGCCAGTGGTCTTGGTTGGCAGCCCCAGCATTTT. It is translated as CASGLGWQPQHF.

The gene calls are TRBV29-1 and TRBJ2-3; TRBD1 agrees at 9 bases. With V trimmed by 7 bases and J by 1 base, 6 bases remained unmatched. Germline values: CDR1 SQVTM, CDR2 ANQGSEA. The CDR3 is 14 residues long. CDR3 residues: CSALGQGGTDTQYF. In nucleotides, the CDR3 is TGCAGCGCACTGGGACAGGGAGGCACAGATACGCAGTATTTT.

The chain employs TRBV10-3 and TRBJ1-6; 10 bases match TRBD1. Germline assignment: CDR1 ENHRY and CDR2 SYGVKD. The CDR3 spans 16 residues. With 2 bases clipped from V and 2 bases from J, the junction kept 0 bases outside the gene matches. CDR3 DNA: TGTGCCATCAGTGAGGGACAGGGGGCCTATAATTCACCCCTCCACTTT. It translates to CAISEGQGAYNSPLHF.

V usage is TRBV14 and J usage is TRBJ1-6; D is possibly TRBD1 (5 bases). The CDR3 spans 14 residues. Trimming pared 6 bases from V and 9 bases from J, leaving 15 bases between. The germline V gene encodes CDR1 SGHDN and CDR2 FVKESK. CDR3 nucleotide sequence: TGTGCCAGCAGTCCCCCGGGGGTGGGTTCACCCCTCCACTTT. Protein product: CASSPPGVGSPLHF. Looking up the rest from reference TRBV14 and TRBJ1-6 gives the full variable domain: EAGVTQFPSHSVIEKGQTVTLRCDPISGHDNLYWYRRVMGKEIKFLLHFVKESKQDESGMPNNRFLAERTGGTYSTLKVQPAELEDSGVYFCASSPPGVGSPLHFGNGTRLTVT.

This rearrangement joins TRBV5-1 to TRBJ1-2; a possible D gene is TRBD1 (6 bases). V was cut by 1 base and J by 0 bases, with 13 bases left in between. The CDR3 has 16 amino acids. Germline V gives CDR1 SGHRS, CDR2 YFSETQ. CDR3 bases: TGCGCCAGCAGCTTGAACAGGGACACAGCTAACTATGGCTACACCTTC. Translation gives CASSLNRDTANYGYTF.

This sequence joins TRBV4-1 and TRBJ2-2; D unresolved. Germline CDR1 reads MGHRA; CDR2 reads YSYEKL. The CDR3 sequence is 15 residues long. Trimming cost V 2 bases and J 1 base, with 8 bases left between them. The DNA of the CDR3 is TGCGCCAGCAGCCAATCCGGACGGAACACCGGGGAGCTGTTTTTT. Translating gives CASSQSGRNTGELFF.